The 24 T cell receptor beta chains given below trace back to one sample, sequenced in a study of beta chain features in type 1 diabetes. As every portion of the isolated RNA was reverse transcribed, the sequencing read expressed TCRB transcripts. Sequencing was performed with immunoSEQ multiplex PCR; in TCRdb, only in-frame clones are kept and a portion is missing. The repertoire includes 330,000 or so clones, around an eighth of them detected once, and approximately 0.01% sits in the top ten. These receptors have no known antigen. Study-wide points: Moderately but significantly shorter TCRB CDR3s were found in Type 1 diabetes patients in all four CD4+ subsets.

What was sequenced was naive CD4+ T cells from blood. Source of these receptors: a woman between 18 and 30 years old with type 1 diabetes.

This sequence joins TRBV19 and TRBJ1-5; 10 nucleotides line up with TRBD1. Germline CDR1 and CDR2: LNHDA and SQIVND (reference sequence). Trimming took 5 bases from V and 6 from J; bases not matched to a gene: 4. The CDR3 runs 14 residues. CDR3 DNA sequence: TGTGCCAGTAGTCCTCGGACAGGGGGTCAGCCCCAGCATTTT. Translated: CASSPRTGGQPQHF.

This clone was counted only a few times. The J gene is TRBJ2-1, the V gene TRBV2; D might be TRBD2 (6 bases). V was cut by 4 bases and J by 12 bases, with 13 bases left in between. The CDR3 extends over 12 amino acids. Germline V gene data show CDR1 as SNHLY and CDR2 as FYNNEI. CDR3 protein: CASSGLAMVQFF. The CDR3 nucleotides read TGTGCCAGCAGTGGCCTAGCGATGGTGCAGTTCTTC.

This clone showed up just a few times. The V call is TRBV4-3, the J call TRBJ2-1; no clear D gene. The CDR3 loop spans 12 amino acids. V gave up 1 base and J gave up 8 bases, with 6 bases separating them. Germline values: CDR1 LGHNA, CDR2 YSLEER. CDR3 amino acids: CASSQGGYEQFF. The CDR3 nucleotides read TGCGCCAGCAGCCAAGGAGGCTATGAGCAGTTCTTC.

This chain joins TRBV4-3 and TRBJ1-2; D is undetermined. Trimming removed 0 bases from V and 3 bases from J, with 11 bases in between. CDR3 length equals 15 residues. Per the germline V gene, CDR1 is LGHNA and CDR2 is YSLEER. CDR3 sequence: CASSQDVRPDYGYTF. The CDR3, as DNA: TGCGCCAGCAGCCAAGATGTGAGGCCCGACTATGGCTACACCTTC.

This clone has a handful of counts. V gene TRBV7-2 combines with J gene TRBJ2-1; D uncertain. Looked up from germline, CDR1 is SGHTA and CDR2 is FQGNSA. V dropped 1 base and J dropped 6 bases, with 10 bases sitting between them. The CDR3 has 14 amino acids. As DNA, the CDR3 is TGTGCCAGCAGCTTAGTAGCAACTCTCAATGAGCAGTTCTTC. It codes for CASSLVATLNEQFF.

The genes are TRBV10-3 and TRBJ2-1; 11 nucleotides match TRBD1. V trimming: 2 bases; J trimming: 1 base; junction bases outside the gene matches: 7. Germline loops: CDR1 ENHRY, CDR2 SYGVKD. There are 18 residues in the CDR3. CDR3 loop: CAISEGDRGSGSYNEQFF. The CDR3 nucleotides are TGTGCCATCAGTGAGGGGGACAGGGGGTCCGGGTCCTACAATGAGCAGTTCTTC.

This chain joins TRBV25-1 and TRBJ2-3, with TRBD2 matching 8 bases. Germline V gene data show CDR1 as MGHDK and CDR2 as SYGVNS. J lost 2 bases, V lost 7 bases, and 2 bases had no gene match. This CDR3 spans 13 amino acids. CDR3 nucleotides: TGTGCCAGCACGCGGGGGGCCACAGATACGCAGTATTTT. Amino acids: CASTRGATDTQYF.

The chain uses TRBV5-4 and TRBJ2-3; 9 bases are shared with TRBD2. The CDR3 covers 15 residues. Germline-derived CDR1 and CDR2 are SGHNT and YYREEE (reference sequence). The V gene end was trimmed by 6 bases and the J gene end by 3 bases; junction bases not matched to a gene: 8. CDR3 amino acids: CASKGGLAGTDTQYF. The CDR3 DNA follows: TGTGCCAGCAAAGGGGGGCTAGCGGGGACAGATACGCAGTATTTT.

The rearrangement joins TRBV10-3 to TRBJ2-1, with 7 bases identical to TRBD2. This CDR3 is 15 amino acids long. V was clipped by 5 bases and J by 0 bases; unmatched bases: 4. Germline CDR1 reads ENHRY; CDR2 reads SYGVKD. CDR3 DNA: TGTGCCATCAGTCTCCTAGCGGACTCCTACAATGAGCAGTTCTTC. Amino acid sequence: CAISLLADSYNEQFF.

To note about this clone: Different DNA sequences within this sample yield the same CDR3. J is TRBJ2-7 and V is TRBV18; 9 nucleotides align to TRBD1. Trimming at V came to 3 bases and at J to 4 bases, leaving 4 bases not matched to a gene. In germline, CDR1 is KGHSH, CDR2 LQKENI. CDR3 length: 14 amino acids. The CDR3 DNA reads TGTGCCAGCTCACCGCCGGGACAGGGTTACGAGCAGTACTTC. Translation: CASSPPGQGYEQYF.

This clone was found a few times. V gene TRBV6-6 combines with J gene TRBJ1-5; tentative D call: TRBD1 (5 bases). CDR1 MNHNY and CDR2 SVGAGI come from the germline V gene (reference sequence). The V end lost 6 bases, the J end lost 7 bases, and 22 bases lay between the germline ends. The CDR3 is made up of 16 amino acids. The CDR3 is CASRSQPQGSGQPQHF. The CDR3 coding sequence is TGTGCCAGCAGATCGCAGCCTCAGGGATCAGGACAGCCCCAGCATTTT.

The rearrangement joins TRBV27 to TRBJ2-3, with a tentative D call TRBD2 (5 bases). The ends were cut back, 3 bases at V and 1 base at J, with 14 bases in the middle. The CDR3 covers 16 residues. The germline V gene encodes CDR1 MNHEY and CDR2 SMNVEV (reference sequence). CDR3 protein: CASSFWRASGTDTQYF. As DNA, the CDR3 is TGTGCCAGCAGTTTTTGGCGGGCTTCCGGCACAGATACGCAGTATTTT.

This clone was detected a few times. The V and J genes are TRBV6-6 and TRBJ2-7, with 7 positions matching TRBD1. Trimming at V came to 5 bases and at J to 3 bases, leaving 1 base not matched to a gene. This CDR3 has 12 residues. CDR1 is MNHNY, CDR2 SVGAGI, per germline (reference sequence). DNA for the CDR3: TGTGCCAGCAGTCCAGGGGGCTACGAGCAGTACTTC. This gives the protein CASSPGGYEQYF.

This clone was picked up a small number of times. In nucleotides, the CDR3 is TGTGCCAGCAGCTCACGGGGGGTGGAGACCCAGTACTTC. This gives the protein CASSSRGVETQYF. The gene calls are TRBV11-2 and TRBJ2-5, with 7 bases fitting TRBD2. The V and J ends lost 4 bases and 5 bases, in that order; junction bases with no gene match: 4. Germline CDR1 and CDR2: SGHAT and FQNNGV. This CDR3 region has 13 residues.

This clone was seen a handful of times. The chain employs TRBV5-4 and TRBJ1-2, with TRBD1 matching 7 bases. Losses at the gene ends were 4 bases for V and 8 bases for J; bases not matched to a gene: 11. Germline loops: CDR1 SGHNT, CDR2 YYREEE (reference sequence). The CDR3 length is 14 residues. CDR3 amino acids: CASSRQGREKGYTF. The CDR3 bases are TGTGCCAGCAGCCGACAGGGACGTGAAAAGGGCTACACCTTC. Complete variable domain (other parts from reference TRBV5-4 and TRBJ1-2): ETGVTQSPTHLIKTRGQQVTLRCSSQSGHNTVSWYQQALGQGPQFIFQYYREEENGRGNFPPRFSGLQFPNYSSELNVNALELDDSALYLCASSRQGREKGYTFGSGTRLTVV.

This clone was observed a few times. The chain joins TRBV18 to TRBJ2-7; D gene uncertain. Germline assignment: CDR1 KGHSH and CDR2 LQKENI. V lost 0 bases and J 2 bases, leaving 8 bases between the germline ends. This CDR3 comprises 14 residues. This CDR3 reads CASSPPSTAYEQYF. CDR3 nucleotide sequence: TGTGCCAGCTCACCACCAAGTACGGCCTACGAGCAGTACTTC.

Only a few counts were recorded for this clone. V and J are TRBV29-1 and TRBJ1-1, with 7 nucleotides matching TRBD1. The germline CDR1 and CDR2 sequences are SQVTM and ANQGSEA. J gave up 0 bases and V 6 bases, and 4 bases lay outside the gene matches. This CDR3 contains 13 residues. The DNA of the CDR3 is TGCAGCGTGCAACAGGGGTTGAACACTGAAGCTTTCTTT. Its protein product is CSVQQGLNTEAFF.

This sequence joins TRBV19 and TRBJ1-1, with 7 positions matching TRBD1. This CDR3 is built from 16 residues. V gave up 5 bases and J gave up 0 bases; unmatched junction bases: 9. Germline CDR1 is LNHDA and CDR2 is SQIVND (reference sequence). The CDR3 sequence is CASSSPTGQMNTEAFF. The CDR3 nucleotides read TGTGCCAGTAGTTCCCCGACAGGGCAGATGAACACTGAAGCTTTCTTT.

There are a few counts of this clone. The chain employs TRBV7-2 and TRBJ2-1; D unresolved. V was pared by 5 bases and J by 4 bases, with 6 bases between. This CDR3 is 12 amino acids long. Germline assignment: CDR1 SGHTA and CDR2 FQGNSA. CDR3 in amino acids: CASSPSYNEQFF. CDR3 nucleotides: TGTGCCAGCAGCCCCTCTTACAATGAGCAGTTCTTC.

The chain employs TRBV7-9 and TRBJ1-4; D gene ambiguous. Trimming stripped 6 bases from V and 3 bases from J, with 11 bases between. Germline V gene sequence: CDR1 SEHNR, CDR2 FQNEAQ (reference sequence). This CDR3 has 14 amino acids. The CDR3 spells CASRPRPPNEKLFF. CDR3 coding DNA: TGTGCCAGCAGACCGAGGCCGCCTAATGAAAAACTGTTTTTT.

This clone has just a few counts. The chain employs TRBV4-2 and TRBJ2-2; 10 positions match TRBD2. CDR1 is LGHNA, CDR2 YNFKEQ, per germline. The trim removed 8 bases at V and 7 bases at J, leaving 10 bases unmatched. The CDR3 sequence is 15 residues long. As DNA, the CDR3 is TGTGCCAGCTCGCCGCCCCTAGCGGGAGTCGGGGAGCTGTTTTTT. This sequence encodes CASSPPLAGVGELFF.

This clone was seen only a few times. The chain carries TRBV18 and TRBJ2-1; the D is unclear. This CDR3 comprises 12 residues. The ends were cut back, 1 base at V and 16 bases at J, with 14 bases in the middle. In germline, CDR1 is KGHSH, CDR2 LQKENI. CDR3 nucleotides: TGTGCCAGCTCACCACGCGCCGGGTTTGTCTTCTTC. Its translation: CASSPRAGFVFF.

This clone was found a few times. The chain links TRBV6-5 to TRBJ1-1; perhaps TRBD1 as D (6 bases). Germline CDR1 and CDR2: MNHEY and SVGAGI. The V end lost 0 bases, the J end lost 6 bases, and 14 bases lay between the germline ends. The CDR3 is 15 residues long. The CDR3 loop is CASSYSDSSFPEAFF. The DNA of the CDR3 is TGTGCCAGCAGTTACTCGGACAGTTCTTTCCCTGAAGCTTTCTTT.

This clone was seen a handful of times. As DNA, the CDR3 is TGTGCCAGCAAGAACAGGGGGCCTGGTGAAGCTTTCTTT. It codes for CASKNRGPGEAFF. The rearrangement joins TRBV25-1 to TRBJ1-1, with 9 bases that match TRBD1. In germline, CDR1 is MGHDK, CDR2 SYGVNS. Unmatched junction bases numbered 7, after V lost 7 bases and J lost 7 bases. The CDR3 covers 13 residues.